Listed below are T cell receptor beta chains from one sample, sequenced in a study of T-cell reconstitution after alpha-beta-depleted transplantation in children. MiXCR, applied by TCRdb to the PCR reads, yields one record per CDR3 protein. The sample includes some 530,000 distinct CDR3 sequences, around 13% of them seen just once. Source: PBMCs from the stem cell graft donor, taken from the stem cell graft. These TCRs come from a human donor who donated a stem cell graft to a child with combined immunodeficiency. Each CDR3 is given with its conserved first and last residue. Each record gives: J gene, V gene, D gene, clone size, CDR3 DNA, CDR3 protein. A D gene is named only where the DNA matches it firmly. Clone size appears in some rows only: once, few, many, or a class for an expanded clone.

TRBJ2-1 | TRBV19 | - | - | TGTGCCAGTAGTTCTTTTACAGGGCTGAGGTTGGATGAGCAGTTCTTC | CASSSFTGLRLDEQFF
TRBJ1-3 | TRBV7-9 | - | many | TGTGCCAGCAGCCGTGTTGGAAACACCATATATTTT | CASSRVGNTIYF
TRBJ2-3 | TRBV29-1 | - | many | TGCAGCTTACGTTGGGGAGATACGCAGTATTTT | CSLRWGDTQYF
TRBJ2-7 | TRBV12-3/TRBV12-4 | - | - | - | CASSFGSGAAADEQYF
TRBJ1-5 | TRBV5-1 | - | many | TGTGCCAGCAGCTTAGGAACAAATCAGCCCCAGCATTTT | CASSLGTNQPQHF
TRBJ2-7 | TRBV15 | TRBD2 | many | TGTGCCACCAGCAGAGGAATAGCGGGATTCGAGCAGTACTTC | CATSRGIAGFEQYF
TRBJ1-1 | TRBV5-5 | TRBD1 | many | TGTGCCAGCAGCTCCACAGGGGTTGGAGGCACTGAAGCTTTCTTT | CASSSTGVGGTEAFF
TRBJ2-1 | TRBV3-1 | - | many | TGTGCCAGCAGCCAAGATTGGGGGTCCTCCTACAATGAGCAGTTCTTC | CASSQDWGSSYNEQFF
TRBJ2-3 | TRBV7-8 | - | - | TGTGCCAGCAGCCGCAGGGATCCCACAGATACGCAGTATTTT | CASSRRDPTDTQYF
TRBJ2-7 | TRBV20-1 | - | many | TGCAGTGCTAGAGCACTGGACTCCTACGAGCAGTACTTC | CSARALDSYEQYF
TRBJ2-1 | TRBV10-3 | TRBD2 | many | TGTGCCACGCTAGGACTAGCGGGAGGGTCTAGCTCCTACAATGAGCAGTTCTTC | CATLGLAGGSSSYNEQFF
TRBJ2-7 | TRBV6-5 | - | few | TGTGCCAGCAGTTATGGGCCACTCGGCGACGACGAGCAGTACTTC | CASSYGPLGDDEQYF
TRBJ2-2 | TRBV20-1 | - | many | TGCAGTGCTAGAGATAGACAGAACACCGGGGAGCTGTTTTTT | CSARDRQNTGELFF
TRBJ2-7 | TRBV2 | TRBD2 | many | TGTGCCAGCAGTTCAACTAGCGGGGGGGCCCACGAGCAGTACTTC | CASSSTSGGAHEQYF
TRBJ2-2 | TRBV6-2/TRBV6-3 | - | many | TGTGCCAGCAGTTTGAGGGGGGAGCTGTTTTTT | CASSLRGELFF